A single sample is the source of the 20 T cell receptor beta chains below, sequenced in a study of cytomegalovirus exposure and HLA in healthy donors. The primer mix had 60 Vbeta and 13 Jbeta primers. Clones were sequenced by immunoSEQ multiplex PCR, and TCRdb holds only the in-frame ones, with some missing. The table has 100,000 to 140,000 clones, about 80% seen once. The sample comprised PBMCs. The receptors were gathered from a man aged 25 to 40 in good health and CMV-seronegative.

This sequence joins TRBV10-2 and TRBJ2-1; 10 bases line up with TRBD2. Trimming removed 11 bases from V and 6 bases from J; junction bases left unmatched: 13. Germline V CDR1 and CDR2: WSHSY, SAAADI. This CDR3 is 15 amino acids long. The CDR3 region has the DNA TGCGCCGGCGCCCCCTCTAGCGGGAGTCTCAATGAGCAGTTCTTC. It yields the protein CAGAPSSGSLNEQFF.

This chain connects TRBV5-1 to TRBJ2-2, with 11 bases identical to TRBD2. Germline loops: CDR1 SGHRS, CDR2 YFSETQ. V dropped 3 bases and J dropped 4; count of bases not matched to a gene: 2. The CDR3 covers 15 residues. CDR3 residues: CASSSGTSGTGELFF. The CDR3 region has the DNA TGCGCCAGCAGCTCCGGGACTAGCGGCACCGGGGAGCTGTTTTTT.

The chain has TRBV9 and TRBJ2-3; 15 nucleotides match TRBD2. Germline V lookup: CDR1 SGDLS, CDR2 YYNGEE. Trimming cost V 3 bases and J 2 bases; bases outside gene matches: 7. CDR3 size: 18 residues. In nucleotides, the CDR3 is TGTGCCAGCAGCGAGACCGGGACTAGCGGGGGGCTCACAGATACGCAGTATTTT. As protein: CASSETGTSGGLTDTQYF.

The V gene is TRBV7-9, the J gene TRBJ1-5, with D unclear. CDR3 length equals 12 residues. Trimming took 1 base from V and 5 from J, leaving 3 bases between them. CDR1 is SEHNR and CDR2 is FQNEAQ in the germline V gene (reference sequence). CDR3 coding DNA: TGTGCCAGCAGCTTAGGAGATCAGCCCCAGCATTTT. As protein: CASSLGDQPQHF.

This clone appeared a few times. CDR3 nucleotide sequence: TGTGCCAGCAGTGACCAAAGGAGTGGGCAGTACTTC. This gives the protein CASSDQRSGQYF. The chain has TRBV6-1 and TRBJ2-7, with D hard to call. V shed 3 bases and J shed 9 bases, with 12 bases lying between them. Germline loops: CDR1 MNHNS, CDR2 SASEGT. The CDR3 is 12 amino acids.

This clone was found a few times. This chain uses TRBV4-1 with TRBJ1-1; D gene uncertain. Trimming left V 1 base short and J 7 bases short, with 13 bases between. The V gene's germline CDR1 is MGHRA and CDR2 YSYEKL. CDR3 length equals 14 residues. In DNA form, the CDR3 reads TGCGCCAGCAGCCAAGCCACCATAGGAGGTGAAGCTTTCTTT. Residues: CASSQATIGGEAFF.

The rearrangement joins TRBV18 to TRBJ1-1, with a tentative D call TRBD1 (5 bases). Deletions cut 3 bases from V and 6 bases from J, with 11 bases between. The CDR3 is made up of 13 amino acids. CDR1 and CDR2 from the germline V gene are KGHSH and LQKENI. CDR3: CASSPEGAPEAFF. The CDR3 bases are TGTGCCAGCTCACCGGAAGGGGCCCCTGAAGCTTTCTTT.

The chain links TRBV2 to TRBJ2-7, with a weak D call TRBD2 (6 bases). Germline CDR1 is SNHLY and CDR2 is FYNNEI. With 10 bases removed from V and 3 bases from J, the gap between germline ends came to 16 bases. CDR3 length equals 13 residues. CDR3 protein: CAILPRENYEQYF. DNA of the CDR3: TGTGCCATCCTCCCACGGGAGAACTACGAGCAGTACTTC. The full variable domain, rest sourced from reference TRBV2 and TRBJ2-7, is EPEVTQTPSHQVTQMGQEVILRCVPISNHLYFYWYRQILGQKVEFLVSFYNNEISEKSEIFDDQFSVERPDGSNFTLKIRSTKLEDSAMYFCAILPRENYEQYFGPGTRLTVT.

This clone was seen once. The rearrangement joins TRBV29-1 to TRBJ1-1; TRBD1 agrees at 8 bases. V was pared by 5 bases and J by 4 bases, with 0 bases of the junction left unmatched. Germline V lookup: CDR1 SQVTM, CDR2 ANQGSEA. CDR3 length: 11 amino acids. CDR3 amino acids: CSVTGGTEAFF. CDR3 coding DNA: TGCAGCGTTACAGGGGGCACTGAAGCTTTCTTT.

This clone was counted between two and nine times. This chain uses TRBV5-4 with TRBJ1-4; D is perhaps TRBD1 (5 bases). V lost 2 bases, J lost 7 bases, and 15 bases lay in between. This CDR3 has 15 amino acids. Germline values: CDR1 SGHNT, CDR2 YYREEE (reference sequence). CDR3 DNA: TGTGCCAGCAGCTTTCAGGGAGGAGAAGGTGAAAAACTGTTTTTT. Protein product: CASSFQGGEGEKLFF.

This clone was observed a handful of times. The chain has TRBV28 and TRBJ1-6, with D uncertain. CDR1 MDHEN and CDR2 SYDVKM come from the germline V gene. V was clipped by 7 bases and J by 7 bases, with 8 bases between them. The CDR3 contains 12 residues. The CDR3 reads CASTTRNSPLHF. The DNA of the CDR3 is TGTGCCAGCACCACGAGGAATTCACCCCTCCACTTT.

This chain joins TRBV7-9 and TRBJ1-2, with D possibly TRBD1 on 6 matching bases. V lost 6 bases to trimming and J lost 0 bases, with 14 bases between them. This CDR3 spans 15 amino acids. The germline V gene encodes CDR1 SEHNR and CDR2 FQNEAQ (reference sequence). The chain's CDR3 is CASSAGALTNYGYTF. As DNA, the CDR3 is TGTGCCAGCAGTGCAGGGGCACTTACTAACTATGGCTACACCTTC.

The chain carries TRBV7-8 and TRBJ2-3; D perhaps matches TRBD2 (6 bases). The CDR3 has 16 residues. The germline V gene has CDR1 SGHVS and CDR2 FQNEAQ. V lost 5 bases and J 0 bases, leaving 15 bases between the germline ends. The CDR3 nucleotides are TGTGCCAGCAGCCGCGGGGACGGCACTAGCACAGATACGCAGTATTTT. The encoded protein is CASSRGDGTSTDTQYF.

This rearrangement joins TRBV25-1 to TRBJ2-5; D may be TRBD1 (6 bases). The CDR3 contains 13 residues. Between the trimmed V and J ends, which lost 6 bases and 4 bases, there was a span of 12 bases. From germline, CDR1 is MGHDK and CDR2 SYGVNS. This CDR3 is CASRDSPGETQYF. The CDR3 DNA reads TGTGCCAGCAGGGACAGTCCCGGAGAGACCCAGTACTTC.

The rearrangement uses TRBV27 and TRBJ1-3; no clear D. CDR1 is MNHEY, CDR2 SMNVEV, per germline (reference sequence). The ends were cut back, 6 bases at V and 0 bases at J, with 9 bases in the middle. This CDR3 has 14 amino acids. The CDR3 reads CASRPTGSGNTIYF. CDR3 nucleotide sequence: TGTGCCAGCAGACCAACCGGCTCTGGAAACACCATATATTTT.

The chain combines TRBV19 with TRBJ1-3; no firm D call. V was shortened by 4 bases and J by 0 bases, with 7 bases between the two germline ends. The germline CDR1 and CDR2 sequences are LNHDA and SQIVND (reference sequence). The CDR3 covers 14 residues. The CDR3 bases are TGTGCCAGTAGTAACGGGAACTCTGGAAACACCATATATTTT. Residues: CASSNGNSGNTIYF.

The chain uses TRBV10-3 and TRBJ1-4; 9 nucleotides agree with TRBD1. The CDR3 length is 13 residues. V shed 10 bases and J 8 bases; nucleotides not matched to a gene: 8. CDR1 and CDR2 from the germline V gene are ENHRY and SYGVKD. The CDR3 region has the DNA TGTGCCACACACGGGACAGGGAACGAAAAACTGTTTTTT. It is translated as CATHGTGNEKLFF.

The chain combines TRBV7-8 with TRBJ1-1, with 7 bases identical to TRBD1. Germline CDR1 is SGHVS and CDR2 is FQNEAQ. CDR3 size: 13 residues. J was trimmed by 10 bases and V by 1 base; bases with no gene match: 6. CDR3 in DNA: TGTGCCAGCAGCTTAGATACAGGGGCTGGAGCTTTCTTT. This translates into CASSLDTGAGAFF.

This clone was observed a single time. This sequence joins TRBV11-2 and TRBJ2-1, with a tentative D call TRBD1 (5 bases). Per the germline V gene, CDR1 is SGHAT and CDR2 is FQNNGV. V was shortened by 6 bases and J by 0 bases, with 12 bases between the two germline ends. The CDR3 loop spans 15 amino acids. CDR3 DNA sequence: TGTGCCAGCAGGATTATTAGGGGCTCCTACAATGAGCAGTTCTTC. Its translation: CASRIIRGSYNEQFF. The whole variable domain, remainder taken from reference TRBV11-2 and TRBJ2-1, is EAGVAQSPRYKIIEKRQSVAFWCNPISGHATLYWYQQILGQGPKLLIQFQNNGVVDDSQLPKDRFSAERLKGVDSTLKIQPAKLEDSAVYLCASRIIRGSYNEQFFGPGTRLTVL.

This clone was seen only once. The CDR3 nucleotides read TGTGCCAGCAGAAGGGGGCGTTGGACTGAAGCTTTCTTT. It codes for CASRRGRWTEAFF. The genes are TRBV28 and TRBJ1-1, with 7 bases aligning to TRBD1. V lost 6 bases, J lost 5 bases, and 6 bases stayed unmatched. The CDR3 is made up of 13 amino acids. In germline, CDR1 is MDHEN, CDR2 SYDVKM.